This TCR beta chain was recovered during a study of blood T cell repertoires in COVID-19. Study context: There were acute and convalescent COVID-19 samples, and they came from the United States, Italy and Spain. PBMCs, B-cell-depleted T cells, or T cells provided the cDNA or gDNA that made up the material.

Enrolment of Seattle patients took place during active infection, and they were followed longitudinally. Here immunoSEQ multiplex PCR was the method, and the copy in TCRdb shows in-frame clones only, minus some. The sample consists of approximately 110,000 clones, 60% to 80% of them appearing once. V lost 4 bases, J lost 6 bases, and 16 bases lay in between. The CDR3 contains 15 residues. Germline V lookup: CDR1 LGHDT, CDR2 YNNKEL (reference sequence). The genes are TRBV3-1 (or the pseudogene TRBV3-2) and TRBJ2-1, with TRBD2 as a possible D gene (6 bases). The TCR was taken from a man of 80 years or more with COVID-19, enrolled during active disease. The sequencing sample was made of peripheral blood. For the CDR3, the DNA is TGTGCCAGCAGCCCCTTGGGGATTAGCGGCAATGAGCAGTTCTTC. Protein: CASSPLGISGNEQFF.